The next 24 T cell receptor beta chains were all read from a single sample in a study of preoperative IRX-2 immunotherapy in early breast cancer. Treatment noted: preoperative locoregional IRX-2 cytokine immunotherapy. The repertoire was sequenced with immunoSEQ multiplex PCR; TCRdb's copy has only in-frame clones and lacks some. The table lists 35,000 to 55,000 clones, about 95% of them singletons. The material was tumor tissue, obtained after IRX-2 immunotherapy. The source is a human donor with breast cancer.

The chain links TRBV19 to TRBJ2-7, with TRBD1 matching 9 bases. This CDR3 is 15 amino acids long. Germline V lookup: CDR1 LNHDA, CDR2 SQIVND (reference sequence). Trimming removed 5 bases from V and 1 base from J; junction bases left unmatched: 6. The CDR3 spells CASSGPGQGSYEQYF. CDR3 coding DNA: TGTGCCAGTAGTGGCCCGGGACAGGGTTCCTACGAGCAGTACTTC.

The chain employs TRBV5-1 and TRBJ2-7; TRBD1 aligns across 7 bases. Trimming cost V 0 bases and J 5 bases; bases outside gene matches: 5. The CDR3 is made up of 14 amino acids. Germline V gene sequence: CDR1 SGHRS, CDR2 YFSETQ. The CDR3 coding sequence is TGCGCCAGCAGCTTGGAAGGGCAGGGGGACGAGCAGTACTTC. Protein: CASSLEGQGDEQYF.

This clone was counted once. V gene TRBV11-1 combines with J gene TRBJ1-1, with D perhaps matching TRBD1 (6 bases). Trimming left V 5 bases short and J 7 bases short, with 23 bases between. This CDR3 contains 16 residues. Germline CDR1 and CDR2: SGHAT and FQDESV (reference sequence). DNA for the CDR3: TGTGCCAGCAGCCCCCTGACGTATCCGGGGGCAGGTGAAGCTTTCTTT. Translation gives CASSPLTYPGAGEAFF.

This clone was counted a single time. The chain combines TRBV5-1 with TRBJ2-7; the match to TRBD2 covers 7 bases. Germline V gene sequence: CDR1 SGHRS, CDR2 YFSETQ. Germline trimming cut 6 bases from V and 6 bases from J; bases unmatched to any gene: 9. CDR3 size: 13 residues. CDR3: CASTDSPGGEQYF. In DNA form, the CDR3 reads TGCGCCAGCACCGACTCGCCGGGGGGCGAGCAGTACTTC.

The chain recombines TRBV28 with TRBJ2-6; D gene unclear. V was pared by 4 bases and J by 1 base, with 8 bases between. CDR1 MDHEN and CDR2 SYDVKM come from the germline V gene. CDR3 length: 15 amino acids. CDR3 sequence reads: CASSSGRSGANVLTF. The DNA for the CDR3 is TGTGCCAGCAGTTCAGGCCGGTCTGGGGCCAACGTCCTGACTTTC.

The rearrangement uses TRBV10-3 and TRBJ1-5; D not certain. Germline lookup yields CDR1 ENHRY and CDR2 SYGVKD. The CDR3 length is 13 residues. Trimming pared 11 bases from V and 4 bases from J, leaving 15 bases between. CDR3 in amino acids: CAVQTERNQPQHF. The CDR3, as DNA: TGTGCCGTACAAACGGAGCGAAATCAGCCCCAGCATTTT.

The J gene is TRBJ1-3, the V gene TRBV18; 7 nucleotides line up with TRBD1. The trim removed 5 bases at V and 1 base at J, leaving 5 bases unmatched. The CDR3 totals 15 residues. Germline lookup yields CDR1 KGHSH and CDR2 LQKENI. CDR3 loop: CASSRTGRSGNTIYF. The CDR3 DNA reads TGTGCCAGCTCAAGGACAGGACGTTCTGGAAACACCATATATTTT.

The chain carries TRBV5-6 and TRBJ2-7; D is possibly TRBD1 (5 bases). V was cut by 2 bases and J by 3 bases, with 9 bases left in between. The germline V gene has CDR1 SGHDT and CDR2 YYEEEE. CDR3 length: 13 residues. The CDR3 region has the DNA TGTGCCAGCAGCTTTGGACACCACTACGAGCAGTACTTC. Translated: CASSFGHHYEQYF.

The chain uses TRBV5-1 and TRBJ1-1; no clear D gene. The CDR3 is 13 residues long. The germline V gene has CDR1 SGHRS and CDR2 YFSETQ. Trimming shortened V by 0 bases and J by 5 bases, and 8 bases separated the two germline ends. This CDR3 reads CASSLAVRTEAFF. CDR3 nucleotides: TGCGCCAGCAGCTTGGCCGTTCGGACTGAAGCTTTCTTT.

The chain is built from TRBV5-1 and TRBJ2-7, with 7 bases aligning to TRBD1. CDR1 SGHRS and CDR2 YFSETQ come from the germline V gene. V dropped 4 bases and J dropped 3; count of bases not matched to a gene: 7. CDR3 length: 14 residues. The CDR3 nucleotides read TGCGCCAGCAGCCGCCGGGACAGCGACTACGAGCAGTACTTC. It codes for CASSRRDSDYEQYF. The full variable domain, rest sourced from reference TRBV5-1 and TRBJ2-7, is KAGVTQTPRYLIKTRGQQVTLSCSPISGHRSVSWYQQTPGQGLQFLFEYFSETQRNKGNFPGRFSGRQFSNSRSEMNVSTLELGDSALYLCASSRRDSDYEQYFGPGTRLTVT.

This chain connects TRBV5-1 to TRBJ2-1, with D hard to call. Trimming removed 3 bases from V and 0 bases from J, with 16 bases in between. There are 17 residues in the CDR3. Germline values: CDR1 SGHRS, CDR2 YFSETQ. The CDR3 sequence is CASSSELGFSSYNEQFF. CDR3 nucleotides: TGCGCCAGCAGCTCCGAGCTGGGGTTTAGCTCCTACAATGAGCAGTTCTTC.

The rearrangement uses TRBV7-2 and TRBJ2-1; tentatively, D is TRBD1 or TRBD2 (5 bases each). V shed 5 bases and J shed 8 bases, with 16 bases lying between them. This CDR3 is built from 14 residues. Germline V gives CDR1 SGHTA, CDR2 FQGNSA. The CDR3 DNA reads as TGTGCCAGCAGCCCATGGACCGGGGCGGATGAGCAGTTCTTC. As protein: CASSPWTGADEQFF. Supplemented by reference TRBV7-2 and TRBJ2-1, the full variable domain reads GAGVSQSPSNKVTEKGKDVELRCDPISGHTALYWYRQSLGQGLEFLIYFQGNSAPDKSGLPSDRFSAERTGGSVSTLTIQRTQQEDSAVYLCASSPWTGADEQFFGPGTRLTVL.

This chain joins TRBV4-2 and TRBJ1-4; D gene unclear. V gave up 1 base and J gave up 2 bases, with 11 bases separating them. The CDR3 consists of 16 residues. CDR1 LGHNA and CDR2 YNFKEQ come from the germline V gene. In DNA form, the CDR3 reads TGTGCCAGCAGCCAAGTTCAAGGAGGCACTAATGAAAAACTGTTTTTT. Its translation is CASSQVQGGTNEKLFF.

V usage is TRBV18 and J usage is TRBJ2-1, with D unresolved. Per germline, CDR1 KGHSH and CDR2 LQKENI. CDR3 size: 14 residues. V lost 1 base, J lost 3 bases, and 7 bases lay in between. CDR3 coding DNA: TGTGCCAGCTCACCACAGCGTATCTACAATGAGCAGTTCTTC. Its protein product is CASSPQRIYNEQFF.

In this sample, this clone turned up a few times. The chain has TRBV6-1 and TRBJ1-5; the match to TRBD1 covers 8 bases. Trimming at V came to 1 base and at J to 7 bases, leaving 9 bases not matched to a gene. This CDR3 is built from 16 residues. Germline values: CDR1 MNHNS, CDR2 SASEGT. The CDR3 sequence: CASSEGQGSGRQPQHF. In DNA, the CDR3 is TGTGCCAGCAGTGAAGGACAGGGGTCCGGACGGCAGCCCCAGCATTTT.

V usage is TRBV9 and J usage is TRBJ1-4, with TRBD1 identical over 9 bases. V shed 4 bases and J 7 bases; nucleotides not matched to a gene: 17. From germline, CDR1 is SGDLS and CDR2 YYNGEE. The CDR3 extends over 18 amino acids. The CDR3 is CASSSSPGTGLVGEKLFF. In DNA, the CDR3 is TGTGCCAGCAGCTCCAGTCCCGGGACAGGGCTTGTAGGTGAAAAACTGTTTTTT.

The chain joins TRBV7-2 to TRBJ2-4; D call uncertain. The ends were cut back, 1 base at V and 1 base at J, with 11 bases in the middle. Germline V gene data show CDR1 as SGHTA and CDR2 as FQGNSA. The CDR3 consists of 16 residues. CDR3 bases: TGTGCCAGCAGCTTAGAACGGGTGGGGGCCAAAAACATTCAGTACTTC. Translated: CASSLERVGAKNIQYF.

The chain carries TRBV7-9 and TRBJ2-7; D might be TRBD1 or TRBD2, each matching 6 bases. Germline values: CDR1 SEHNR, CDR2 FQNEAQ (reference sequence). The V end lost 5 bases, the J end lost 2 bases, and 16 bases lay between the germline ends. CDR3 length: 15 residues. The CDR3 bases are TGTGCCAGCAGCACGGGGGCGGCGTTTACCTACGAGCAGTACTTC. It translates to CASSTGAAFTYEQYF. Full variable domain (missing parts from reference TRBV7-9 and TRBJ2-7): DTGVSQNPRHKITKRGQNVTFRCDPISEHNRLYWYRQTLGQGPEFLTYFQNEAQLEKSRLLSDRFSAERPKGSFSTLEIQRTEQGDSAMYLCASSTGAAFTYEQYFGPGTRLTVT.

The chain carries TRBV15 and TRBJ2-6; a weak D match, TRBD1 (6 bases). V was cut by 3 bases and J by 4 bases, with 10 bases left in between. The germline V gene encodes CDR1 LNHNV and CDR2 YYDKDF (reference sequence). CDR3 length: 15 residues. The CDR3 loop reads CATSRYRDGANVLTF. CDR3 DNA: TGTGCCACCAGCAGGTACAGGGACGGGGCCAACGTCCTGACTTTC.

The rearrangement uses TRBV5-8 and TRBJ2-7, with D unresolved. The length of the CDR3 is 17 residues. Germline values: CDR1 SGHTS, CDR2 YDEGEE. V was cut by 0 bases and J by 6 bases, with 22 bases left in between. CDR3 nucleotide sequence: TGTGCCAGCAGCTTGGGAGTAGAGTTAGTTGCGGAGTCCGAGCAGTACTTC. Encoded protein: CASSLGVELVAESEQYF.

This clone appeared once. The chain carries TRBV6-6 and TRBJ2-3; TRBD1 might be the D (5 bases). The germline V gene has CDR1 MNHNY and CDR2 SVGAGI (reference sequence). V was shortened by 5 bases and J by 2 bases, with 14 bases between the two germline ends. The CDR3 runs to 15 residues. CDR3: CASSPVRGATDTQYF. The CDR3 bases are TGTGCCAGCAGTCCGGTAAGGGGTGCCACAGATACGCAGTATTTT.

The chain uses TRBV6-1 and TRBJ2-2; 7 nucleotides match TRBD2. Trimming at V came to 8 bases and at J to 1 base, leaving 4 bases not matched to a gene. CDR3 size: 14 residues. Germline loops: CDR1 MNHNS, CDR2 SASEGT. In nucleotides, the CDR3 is TGTGCCAGCCGGGGAGGGGTGAACACCGGGGAGCTGTTTTTT. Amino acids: CASRGGVNTGELFF.

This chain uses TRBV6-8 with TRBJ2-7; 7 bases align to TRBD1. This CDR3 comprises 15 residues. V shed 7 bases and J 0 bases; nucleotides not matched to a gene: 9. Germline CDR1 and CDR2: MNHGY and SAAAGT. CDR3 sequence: CASISDRVSSYEQYF. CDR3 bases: TGTGCCAGCATCTCTGACAGGGTGAGCTCCTACGAGCAGTACTTC.

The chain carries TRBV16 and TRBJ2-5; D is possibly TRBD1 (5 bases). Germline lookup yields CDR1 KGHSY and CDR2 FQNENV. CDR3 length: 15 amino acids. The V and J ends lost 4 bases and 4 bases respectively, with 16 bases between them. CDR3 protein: CASSLDRGVSETQYF. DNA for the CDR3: TGTGCCAGCAGCCTAGACAGAGGTGTGTCAGAGACCCAGTACTTC.